This T cell receptor beta chain emerged from a study of siplizumab effects on memory and regulatory T cells. Assays captured approximately 100,000 TCR templates per sample. The method was immunoSEQ multiplex PCR; TCRdb's version includes in-frame clones alone and lacks a portion of them. The table includes roughly 100,000 clones, approximately 93% detected once. Study findings and constraints: Contribution to the alloresponse seemed major for naive T cells, which also seemed more diverse than memory cells.

Concerning this clone itself: Its antigen is still unknown.

The germline CDR1 and CDR2 sequences are SGDLS and YYNGEE. There are 14 residues in the CDR3. Trimming at V came to 3 bases and at J to 0 bases, leaving 2 bases not matched to a gene. The gene calls are TRBV9 and TRBJ1-1, with 7 bases that match TRBD1. The origin of this receptor is a human donor in good health. The sequenced sample consisted of CD8+ T cells sorted from blood. CDR3 residues: CASSAGQMNTEAFF. In DNA, the CDR3 is TGTGCCAGCAGCGCGGGACAGATGAACACTGAAGCTTTCTTT.